At least ten counts were recorded for the clone carrying this TCR beta chain. Noted time point: after trial treatment. Treatment in this sample: LDRT plus nivolumab, ipilimumab, low-dose cyclophosphamide and aspirin (RACIN trial). TRAV- and TRBV-specific primers were used for first-strand cDNA, which covered alpha and beta chains. Using a constant-region primer together with a V-primer adapter, TCRs were subjected to 20 to 25 PCR cycles of amplification. TCRdb re-analysed the reads in MiXCR, keeping a single row per CDR3 protein. The sample yields roughly 56,000 distinct CDR3 sequences, about 23% seen once. This entry belongs to a study of low-dose radiotherapy and immunotherapy resistance in tumors. Background on the study: Radiation delivery to Cohort 1 consisted of 0.5 Gy per fraction every 2 weeks, summing to 6.5 Gy. Nivolumab was given to patients as a 240 mg flat dose every two weeks, and ipilimumab at 1 mg/kg every six weeks. Both were delivered intravenously. The drug cyclophosphamide was given into a vein at 200 mg/m2 every two weeks, one day before radiation and immunotherapy.

This TCR was recovered from a male donor with prostate cancer. This specimen consisted of PBMCs, obtained after low-dose radiotherapy plus immunotherapy.

For the CDR3, the DNA is TGTGCCACCAGCAGAGTGGGTAGCGGGTCCCCGGTGAATGAGCAGTTCTTC. Translation gives CATSRVGSGSPVNEQFF. The chain joins TRBV15 to TRBJ2-1, with 7 positions matching TRBD2. This CDR3 is 17 amino acids long. Unmatched junction bases numbered 13, after V lost 1 base and J lost 7 bases. Germline V gene data show CDR1 as LNHNV and CDR2 as YYDKDF (reference sequence). Together with reference TRBV15 and TRBJ2-1, the CDR3 gives the full variable domain: DAMVIQNPRYQVTQFGKPVTLSCSQTLNHNVMYWYQQKSSQAPKLLFHYYDKDFNNEADTPDNFQSRRPNTSFCFLDIRSPGLGDTAMYLCATSRVGSGSPVNEQFFGPGTRLTVL.